The clone carrying this T cell receptor beta chain was detected only a few times. Its target is not known. Investigators reverse transcribed all isolated RNA, so they sequenced expressed TCRB transcripts. Generated by immunoSEQ multiplex PCR, the TCRdb table keeps only in-frame clones and is missing some. The repertoire has roughly 730,000 clones, roughly 13% of them found once; the top ten carry approximately 0.022%. Trimming cost V 5 bases and J 3 bases, with 9 bases left between them. CDR1 is SGHTA and CDR2 is FQGNSA in the germline V gene. The CDR3 is made up of 13 amino acids. This entry is derived from a study of beta chain features in type 1 diabetes. Broader study findings: Among all four CD4+ subsets, Type 1 diabetes patients had TCRB CDR3s that were moderately but significantly shorter.

Sequencing was done on a sample of naive CD4+ T cells from blood. The chain uses TRBV7-2 and TRBJ2-3, with D uncertain. The clonotype was recovered from a young man with type 1 diabetes. The CDR3: CASSQSGTDTQYF. The CDR3, as DNA: TGTGCCAGCAGCCAGTCGGGTACAGATACGCAGTATTTT.